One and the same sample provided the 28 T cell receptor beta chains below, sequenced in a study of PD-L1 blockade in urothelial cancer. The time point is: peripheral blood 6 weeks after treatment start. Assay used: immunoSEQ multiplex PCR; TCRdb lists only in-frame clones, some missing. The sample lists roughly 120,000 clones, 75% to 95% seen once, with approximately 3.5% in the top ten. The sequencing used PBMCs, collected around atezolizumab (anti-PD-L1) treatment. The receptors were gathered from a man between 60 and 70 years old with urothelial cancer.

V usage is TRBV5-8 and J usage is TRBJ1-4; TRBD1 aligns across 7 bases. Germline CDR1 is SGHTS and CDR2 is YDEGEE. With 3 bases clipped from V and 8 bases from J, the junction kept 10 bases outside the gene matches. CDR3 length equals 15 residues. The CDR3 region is CASSYRFGTVEKLFF. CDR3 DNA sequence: TGTGCCAGCAGCTACAGATTCGGGACAGTCGAAAAACTGTTTTTT.

The CDR3 spells CASSPPEVVETQYF. CDR3 coding DNA: TGTGCCAGCTCACCGCCGGAGGTGGTGGAGACCCAGTACTTC. The rearrangement links TRBV18 to TRBJ2-5; D perhaps matches TRBD2 (5 bases). The germline CDR1 and CDR2 sequences are KGHSH and LQKENI. V was cut by 3 bases and J by 5 bases, with 13 bases left in between. The length of the CDR3 is 14 residues.

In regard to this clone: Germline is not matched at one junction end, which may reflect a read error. The CDR3 here is CASSVAGGDGELFF. The CDR3 DNA follows: TGTGCCAGCAGCGTAGCGGGGGGTGACGGGGAGCTGTTTTTT. V gene TRBV7-8 combines with J gene TRBJ2-2; TRBD2 matches 10 bases. The CDR3 contains 14 residues. Per germline, CDR1 SGHVS and CDR2 FQNEAQ.

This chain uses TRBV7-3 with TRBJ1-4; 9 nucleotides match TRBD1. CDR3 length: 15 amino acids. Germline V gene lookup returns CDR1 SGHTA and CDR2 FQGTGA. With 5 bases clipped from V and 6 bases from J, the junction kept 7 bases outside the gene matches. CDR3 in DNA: TGTGCCAGCAGCCAAATGACAGGGGGGGATGAAAAACTGTTTTTT. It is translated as CASSQMTGGDEKLFF. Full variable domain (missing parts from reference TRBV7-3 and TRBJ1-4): GAGVSQTPSNKVTEKGKYVELRCDPISGHTALYWYRQSLGQGPEFLIYFQGTGAADDSGLPNDRFFAVRPEGSVSTLKIQRTERGDSAVYLCASSQMTGGDEKLFFGSGTQLSVL.

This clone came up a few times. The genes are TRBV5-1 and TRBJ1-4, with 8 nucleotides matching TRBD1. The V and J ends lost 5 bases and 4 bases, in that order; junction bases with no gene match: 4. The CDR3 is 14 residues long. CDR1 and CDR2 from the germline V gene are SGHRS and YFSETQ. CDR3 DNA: TGCGCCAGCAGGCAACAGGGGGTTAATGAAAAACTGTTTTTT. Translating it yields CASRQQGVNEKLFF.

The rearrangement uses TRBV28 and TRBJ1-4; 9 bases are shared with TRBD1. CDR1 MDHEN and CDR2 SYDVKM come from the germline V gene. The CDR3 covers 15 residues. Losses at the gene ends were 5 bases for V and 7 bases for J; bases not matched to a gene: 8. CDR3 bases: TGTGCCAGCAGTGCCCCGACAGGGGGAGGTGAAAAACTGTTTTTT. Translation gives CASSAPTGGGEKLFF.

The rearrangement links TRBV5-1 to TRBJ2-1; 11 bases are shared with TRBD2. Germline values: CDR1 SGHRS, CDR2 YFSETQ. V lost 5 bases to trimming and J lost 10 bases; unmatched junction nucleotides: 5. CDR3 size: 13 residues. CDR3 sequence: CASRGTSGHEQFF. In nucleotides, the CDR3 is TGCGCCAGCAGAGGGACTAGCGGCCACGAGCAGTTCTTC.

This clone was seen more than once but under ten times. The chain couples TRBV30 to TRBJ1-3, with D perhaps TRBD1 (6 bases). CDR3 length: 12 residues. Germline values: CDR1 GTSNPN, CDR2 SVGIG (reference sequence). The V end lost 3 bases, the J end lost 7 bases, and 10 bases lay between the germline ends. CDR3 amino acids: CAWSKGDNTIYF. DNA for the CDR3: TGTGCCTGGAGCAAGGGGGATAACACCATATATTTT.

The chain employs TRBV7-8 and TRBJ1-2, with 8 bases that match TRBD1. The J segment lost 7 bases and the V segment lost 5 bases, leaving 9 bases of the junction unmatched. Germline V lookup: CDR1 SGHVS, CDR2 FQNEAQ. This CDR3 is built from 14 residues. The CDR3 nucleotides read TGTGCCAGCAGCCGTGAGATAACAGGGGGTGGCTACACCTTC. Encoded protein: CASSREITGGGYTF.

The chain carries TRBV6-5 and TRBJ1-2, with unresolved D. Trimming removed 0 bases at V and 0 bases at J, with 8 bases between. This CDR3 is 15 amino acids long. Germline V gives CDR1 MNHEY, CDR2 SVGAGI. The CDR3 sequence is CASSYSPRTNYGYTF. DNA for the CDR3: TGTGCCAGCAGTTACTCGCCCAGGACTAACTATGGCTACACCTTC.

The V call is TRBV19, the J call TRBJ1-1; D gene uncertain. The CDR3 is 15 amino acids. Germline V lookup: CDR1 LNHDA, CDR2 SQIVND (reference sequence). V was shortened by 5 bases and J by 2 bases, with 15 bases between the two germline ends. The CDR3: CASSLAGKGNTEAFF. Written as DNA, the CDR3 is TGTGCCAGTAGTCTAGCAGGAAAAGGCAACACTGAAGCTTTCTTT.

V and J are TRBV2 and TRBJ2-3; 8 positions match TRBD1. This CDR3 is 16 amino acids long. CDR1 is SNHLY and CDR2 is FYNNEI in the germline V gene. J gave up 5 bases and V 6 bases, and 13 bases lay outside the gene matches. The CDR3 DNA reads TGTGCCAGCAGCCCCGGGACAGGCTTAAGAGGAGATACGCAGTATTTT. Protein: CASSPGTGLRGDTQYF. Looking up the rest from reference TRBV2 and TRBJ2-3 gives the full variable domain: EPEVTQTPSHQVTQMGQEVILRCVPISNHLYFYWYRQILGQKVEFLVSFYNNEISEKSEIFDDQFSVERPDGSNFTLKIRSTKLEDSAMYFCASSPGTGLRGDTQYFGPGTRLTVL.

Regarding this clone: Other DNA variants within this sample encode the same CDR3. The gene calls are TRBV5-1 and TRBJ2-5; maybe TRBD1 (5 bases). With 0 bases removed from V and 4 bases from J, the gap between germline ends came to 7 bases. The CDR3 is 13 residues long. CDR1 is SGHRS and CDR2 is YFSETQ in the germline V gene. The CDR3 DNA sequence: TGCGCCAGCAGCTTGGGGGGCGGAGAGACCCAGTACTTC. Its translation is CASSLGGGETQYF.

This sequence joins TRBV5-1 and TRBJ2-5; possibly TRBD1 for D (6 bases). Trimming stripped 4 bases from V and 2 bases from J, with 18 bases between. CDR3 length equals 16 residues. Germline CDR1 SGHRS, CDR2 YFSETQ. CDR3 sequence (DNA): TGCGCCAGCAGCCAGACCACAGGGATAGCACAAGAGACCCAGTACTTC. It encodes CASSQTTGIAQETQYF.

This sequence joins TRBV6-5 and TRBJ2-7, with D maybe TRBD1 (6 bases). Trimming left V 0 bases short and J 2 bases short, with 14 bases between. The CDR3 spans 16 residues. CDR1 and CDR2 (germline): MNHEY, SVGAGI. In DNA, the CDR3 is TGTGCCAGCAGTTACTCAAGGACAGAGCCTACCTACGAGCAGTACTTC. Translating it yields CASSYSRTEPTYEQYF.

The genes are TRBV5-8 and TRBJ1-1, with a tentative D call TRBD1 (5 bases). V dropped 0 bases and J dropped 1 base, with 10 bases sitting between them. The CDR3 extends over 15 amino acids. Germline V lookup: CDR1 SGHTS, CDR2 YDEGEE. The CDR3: CASSLAAGWNTEAFF. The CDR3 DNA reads TGTGCCAGCAGCTTGGCGGCAGGGTGGAACACTGAAGCTTTCTTT.

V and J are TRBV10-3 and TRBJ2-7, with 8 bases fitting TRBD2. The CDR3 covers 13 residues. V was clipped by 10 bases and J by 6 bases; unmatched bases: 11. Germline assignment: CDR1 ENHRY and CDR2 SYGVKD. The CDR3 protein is CATREGLSVEQYF. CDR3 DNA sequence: TGTGCCACCCGGGAGGGTCTCTCGGTCGAGCAGTACTTC.

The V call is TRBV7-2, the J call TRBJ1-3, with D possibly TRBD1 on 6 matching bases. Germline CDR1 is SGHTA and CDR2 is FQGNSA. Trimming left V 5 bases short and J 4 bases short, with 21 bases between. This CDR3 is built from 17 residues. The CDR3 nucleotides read TGTGCCAGCAGCGCTAGAGCAGGGGAGTTTGGGGGAAACACCATATATTTT. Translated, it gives CASSARAGEFGGNTIYF.

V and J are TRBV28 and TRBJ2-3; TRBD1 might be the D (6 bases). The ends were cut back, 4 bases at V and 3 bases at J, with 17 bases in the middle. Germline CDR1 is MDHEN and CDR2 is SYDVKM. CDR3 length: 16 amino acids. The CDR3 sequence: CASSSERGSLTDTQYF. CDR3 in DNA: TGTGCCAGCAGTTCCGAAAGGGGGAGTCTGACAGATACGCAGTATTTT.

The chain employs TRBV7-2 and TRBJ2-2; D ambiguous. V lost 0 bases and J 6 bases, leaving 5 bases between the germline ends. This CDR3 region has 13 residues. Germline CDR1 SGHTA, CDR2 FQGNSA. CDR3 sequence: CASSLAGAGELFF. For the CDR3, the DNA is TGTGCCAGCAGCTTAGCAGGAGCCGGGGAGCTGTTTTTT. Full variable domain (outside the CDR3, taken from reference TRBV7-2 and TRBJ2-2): GAGVSQSPSNKVTEKGKDVELRCDPISGHTALYWYRQSLGQGLEFLIYFQGNSAPDKSGLPSDRFSAERTGGSVSTLTIQRTQQEDSAVYLCASSLAGAGELFFGEGSRLTVL.

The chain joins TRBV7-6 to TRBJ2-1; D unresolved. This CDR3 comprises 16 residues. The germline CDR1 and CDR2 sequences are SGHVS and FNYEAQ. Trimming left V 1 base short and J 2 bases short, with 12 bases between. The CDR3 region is CASSLGPSITYNEQFF. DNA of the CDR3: TGTGCCAGCAGCTTAGGTCCTAGTATTACCTACAATGAGCAGTTCTTC.

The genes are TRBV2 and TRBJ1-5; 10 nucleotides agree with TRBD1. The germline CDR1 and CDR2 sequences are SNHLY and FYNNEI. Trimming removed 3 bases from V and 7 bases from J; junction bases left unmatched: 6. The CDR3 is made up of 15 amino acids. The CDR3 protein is CASSELGQGIQPQHF. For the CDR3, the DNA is TGTGCCAGCAGTGAGCTGGGACAGGGGATCCAGCCCCAGCATTTT. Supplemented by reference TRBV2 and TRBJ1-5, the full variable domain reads EPEVTQTPSHQVTQMGQEVILRCVPISNHLYFYWYRQILGQKVEFLVSFYNNEISEKSEIFDDQFSVERPDGSNFTLKIRSTKLEDSAMYFCASSELGQGIQPQHFGDGTRLSIL.

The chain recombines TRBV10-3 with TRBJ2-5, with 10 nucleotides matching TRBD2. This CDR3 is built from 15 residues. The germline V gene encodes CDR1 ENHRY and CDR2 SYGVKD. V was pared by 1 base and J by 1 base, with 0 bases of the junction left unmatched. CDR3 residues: CAISELAGGQETQYF. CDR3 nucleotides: TGTGCCATCAGTGAGTTAGCGGGAGGCCAAGAGACCCAGTACTTC.

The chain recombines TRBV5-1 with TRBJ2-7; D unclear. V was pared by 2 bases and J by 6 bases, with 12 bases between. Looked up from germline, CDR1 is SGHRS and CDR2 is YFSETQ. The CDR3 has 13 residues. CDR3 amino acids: CASSFQATSEQYF. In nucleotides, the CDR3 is TGCGCCAGCAGCTTCCAGGCCACCTCCGAGCAGTACTTC. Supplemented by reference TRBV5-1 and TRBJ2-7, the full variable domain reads KAGVTQTPRYLIKTRGQQVTLSCSPISGHRSVSWYQQTPGQGLQFLFEYFSETQRNKGNFPGRFSGRQFSNSRSEMNVSTLELGDSALYLCASSFQATSEQYFGPGTRLTVT.

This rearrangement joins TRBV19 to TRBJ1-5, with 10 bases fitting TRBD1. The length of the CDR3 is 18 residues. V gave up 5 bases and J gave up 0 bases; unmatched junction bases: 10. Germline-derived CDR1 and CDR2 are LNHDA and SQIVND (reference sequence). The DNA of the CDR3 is TGTGCCAGTAGTCTTGGGACAGGGGCAGATTATAGCAATCAGCCCCAGCATTTT. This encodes CASSLGTGADYSNQPQHF. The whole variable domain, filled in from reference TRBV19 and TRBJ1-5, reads DGGITQSPKYLFRKEGQNVTLSCEQNLNHDAMYWYRQDPGQGLRLIYYSQIVNDFQKGDIAEGYSVSREKKESFPLTVTSAQKNPTAFYLCASSLGTGADYSNQPQHFGDGTRLSIL.

The CDR3 nucleotides are TGCGCCAGCAGCCAAGATATGGGAGGTACGCAGTATTTT. Translation gives CASSQDMGGTQYF. This rearrangement joins TRBV4-3 to TRBJ2-3, with D perhaps TRBD2 (6 bases). The germline V gene encodes CDR1 LGHNA and CDR2 YSLEER. This CDR3 region has 13 residues. Trimming pared 0 bases from V and 8 bases from J, leaving 9 bases between.

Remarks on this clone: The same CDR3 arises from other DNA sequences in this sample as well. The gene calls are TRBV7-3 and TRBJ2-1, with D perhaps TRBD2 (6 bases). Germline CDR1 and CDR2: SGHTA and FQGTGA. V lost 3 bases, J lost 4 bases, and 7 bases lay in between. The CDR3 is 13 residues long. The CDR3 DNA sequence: TGTGCCAGCAGCTTTGGGGGGTACAATGAGCAGTTCTTC. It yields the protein CASSFGGYNEQFF.

As DNA, the CDR3 is TGTGCCAGCAGCCTCTCCCCCGGGGGAGGAAACACCATATATTTT. This sequence encodes CASSLSPGGGNTIYF. The chain links TRBV7-2 to TRBJ1-3; TRBD1 might be the D (5 bases). V dropped 5 bases and J dropped 4 bases, with 15 bases sitting between them. Germline lookup yields CDR1 SGHTA and CDR2 FQGNSA. There are 15 residues in the CDR3. Combining the CDR3 with reference TRBV7-2 and TRBJ1-3 gives the whole variable domain GAGVSQSPSNKVTEKGKDVELRCDPISGHTALYWYRQSLGQGLEFLIYFQGNSAPDKSGLPSDRFSAERTGGSVSTLTIQRTQQEDSAVYLCASSLSPGGGNTIYFGEGSWLTVV.